The 26 T cell receptor beta chains presented below share a single source sample, sequenced in a study of read filtering for tumor transcriptome and immune sequencing. The library was built from roughly 400 ng RNA with molecular barcoded adaptors for alpha/delta and beta/gamma chains. MiXCR, run by TCRdb on the reads, gives a single entry per CDR3 protein. There are approximately 150,000 distinct CDR3 sequences in the sample; less than 15% occur only once, and 8.4% lies in the top ten. Sequenced: a population of CD138-negative cells sorted from bone marrow. Receptors were obtained from a donor at least 40 years old with multiple myeloma.

Ten or more counts support this clonotype. The chain has TRBV4-3 and TRBJ2-1; 7 bases map to TRBD2. Germline V gives CDR1 LGHNA, CDR2 YSLEER. After removal of 2 bases from V and 3 bases from J, the junction contained 10 bases not matched to a gene. The CDR3 is 17 residues long. CDR3 nucleotide sequence: TGCGCCAGCAGCCAACGAGGCATAGCGGGTAGCTACAATGAGCAGTTCTTC. It specifies CASSQRGIAGSYNEQFF.

Ten or more counts support this clonotype. The gene calls are TRBV11-2 and TRBJ2-7; 9 nucleotides line up with TRBD2. The CDR3 has 15 amino acids. The germline V gene encodes CDR1 SGHAT and CDR2 FQNNGV. Trimming took 1 base from V and 4 from J; bases not matched to a gene: 5. In DNA form, the CDR3 reads TGTGCCAGCAGCTTAGGGGGACTAGCCCGATACGAGCAGTACTTC. This codes for CASSLGGLARYEQYF.

This clonotype occurred many times. The conserved closing phenylalanine or tryptophan is absent in this CDR3, likely reflecting a read error. The rearrangement links TRBV7-2 to TRBJ2-1, with 10 bases that match TRBD2. CDR3 length: 19 amino acids. The V and J ends lost 3 bases and 8 bases, in that order; junction bases with no gene match: 19. The germline gives CDR1 SGHTA, CDR2 FQGNSA. The CDR3 DNA reads TGTGCCAGCAGCTTGTCCACTAGCGGGGAGCTTACGGAGTCTTATGAGCAGTTCTCC. This sequence encodes CASSLSTSGELTESYEQFS.

This clonotype was seen at least ten times. The J gene is TRBJ2-5, the V gene TRBV20-1, with 8 bases that match TRBD2. There are 15 residues in the CDR3. After removal of 5 bases from V and 5 bases from J, the junction contained 13 bases not matched to a gene. Germline V gene sequence: CDR1 DFQATT, CDR2 SNEGSKA (reference sequence). The CDR3: CSACRAGASVETQYF. CDR3 bases: TGCAGTGCTTGCAGAGCGGGAGCCTCAGTGGAGACCCAGTACTTC.

This clonotype was seen ten or more times. The chain links TRBV4-1 to TRBJ2-4; possibly TRBD2 for D (5 bases). Germline loops: CDR1 MGHRA, CDR2 YSYEKL. This CDR3 spans 15 amino acids. The ends were cut back, 3 bases at V and 3 bases at J, with 12 bases in the middle. This chain's CDR3 is CASSQEKSGKNIQYF. The CDR3 bases are TGCGCCAGCAGCCAGGAAAAGAGCGGCAAAAACATTCAGTACTTC.

This clonotype was observed a single time. The chain is built from TRBV7-6 and TRBJ2-1, with TRBD2 matching 8 bases. The V segment lost 1 base and the J segment 6 bases; nucleotides outside the gene matches: 29. CDR3 length: 23 residues. Germline loops: CDR1 SGHVS, CDR2 FNYEAQ. This CDR3 is CASSLEVDRGLALGSAWTNEQFF. The CDR3 bases are TGTGCCAGCAGCTTAGAGGTAGACAGAGGACTAGCTTTAGGGTCGGCCTGGACCAATGAGCAGTTCTTC.

This clonotype was picked up many times. V is TRBV20-1 and J is TRBJ1-2, with D unclear. Between the trimmed V and J ends, which lost 5 bases and 8 bases, there was a span of 18 bases. Germline V gene sequence: CDR1 DFQATT, CDR2 SNEGSKA (reference sequence). The CDR3 runs to 13 residues. The CDR3 sequence: CSALVQGRSGYTF. The CDR3 DNA is TGCAGTGCTTTGGTTCAAGGGAGGAGCGGCTACACCTTC.

This clonotype has at least ten counts. Written as DNA, the CDR3 is TGTGCCAGCAGTACCGGACTGACTAACAATGAGCAGTTCTTC. Residues: CASSTGLTNNEQFF. The chain carries TRBV6-2 or TRBV6-3 and TRBJ2-1, with D perhaps TRBD2 (5 bases). Germline lookup yields CDR1 MNHEY and CDR2 SVGEGT. There are 14 residues in the CDR3. V lost 5 bases, J lost 5 bases, and 13 bases lay in between.

Concerning this clonotype itself: No conserved phenylalanine or tryptophan is present at the end of the CDR3, so a read error is the likely explanation. The J gene is TRBJ2-5, the V gene TRBV6-1; D may correspond to TRBD1 or TRBD2 (6 bases each). Per the germline V gene, CDR1 is MNHNS and CDR2 is SASEGT. The CDR3 contains 16 residues. The germline V and J ends were trimmed by 3 bases and 7 bases, with 21 bases remaining between them. The CDR3 nucleotides are TGTGCCAGCAGTGACCTCCGGGGCAGGGGAGGTGTGACCCAGTACTCC. This codes for CASSDLRGRGGVTQYS.

This clonotype occurred many times. The chain has TRBV5-1 and TRBJ1-6; D is uncertain. Germline CDR1 is SGHRS and CDR2 is YFSETQ. V was cut by 0 bases and J by 5 bases, with 3 bases left in between. The CDR3 has 13 residues. Written as DNA, the CDR3 is TGCGCCAGCAGCTTGGCGGATAATTCACCCCTCCACTTT. This encodes CASSLADNSPLHF.

This clonotype has a count of ten or more. The chain recombines TRBV7-2 with TRBJ2-1; D not certain. Between the trimmed V and J ends, which lost 5 bases and 4 bases, there was a span of 6 bases. From germline, CDR1 is SGHTA and CDR2 FQGNSA. This CDR3 has 12 residues. CDR3 sequence: CASSAQYNEQFF. The CDR3 coding sequence is TGTGCCAGCAGCGCCCAGTACAATGAGCAGTTCTTC. The full variable domain, its missing parts supplied by reference TRBV7-2 and TRBJ2-1, is GAGVSQSPSNKVTEKGKDVELRCDPISGHTALYWYRQSLGQGLEFLIYFQGNSAPDKSGLPSDRFSAERTGGSVSTLTIQRTQQEDSAVYLCASSAQYNEQFFGPGTRLTVL.

This clonotype was counted many times. In nucleotides, the CDR3 is TGCAGTGCTACAGACGAGACTGAAGCTTTCTTT. Translation: CSATDETEAFF. The chain combines TRBV20-1 with TRBJ1-1, with no clear D. The CDR3 covers 11 residues. Germline loops: CDR1 DFQATT, CDR2 SNEGSKA (reference sequence). V lost 4 bases to trimming and J lost 5 bases, with 8 bases between them.

Many counts were recorded for this clonotype. The chain employs TRBV10-3 and TRBJ2-7, with a weak D call TRBD1 (5 bases). The CDR3 is made up of 11 amino acids. Trimming stripped 6 bases from V and 7 bases from J, with 10 bases between. Germline V gene lookup returns CDR1 ENHRY and CDR2 SYGVKD. CDR3 residues: CAISQTGEQYF. CDR3 bases: TGTGCCATCAGCCAAACAGGAGAGCAGTACTTC.

This clonotype was counted at least ten times. The J gene is TRBJ1-1, the V gene TRBV27, with D maybe TRBD1 (5 bases). The CDR3 totals 16 residues. Germline CDR1 reads MNHEY; CDR2 reads SMNVEV (reference sequence). Trimming removed 6 bases from V and 0 bases from J, with 17 bases in between. This CDR3 reads CASSLSGFPLNTEAFF. The CDR3 DNA reads as TGTGCCAGCAGCCTTTCAGGGTTCCCGTTGAACACTGAAGCTTTCTTT.

Of note for this clonotype: A read error is possible here, since a much larger clone lies one base away. The V gene is TRBV20-1, the J gene TRBJ1-1; 12 bases align to TRBD1. This CDR3 has 14 amino acids. Germline values: CDR1 DFQATT, CDR2 SNEGSKA (reference sequence). CDR3 protein: CSARPGTGGTEASF. The CDR3 nucleotides read TGCAGTGCTAGGCCCGGGACAGGGGGCACTGAAGCTTCCTTT.

This clonotype was counted at least ten times. V gene TRBV19 combines with J gene TRBJ2-1; D call uncertain. The CDR3 loop spans 14 amino acids. CDR1 is LNHDA and CDR2 is SQIVND in the germline V gene (reference sequence). Trimming stripped 3 bases from V and 3 bases from J, with 9 bases between. The CDR3 nucleotides read TGTGCCAGTAGTATTTCGGATTACTACAATGAGCAGTTCTTC. This translates into CASSISDYYNEQFF. Full variable domain (outside the CDR3, taken from reference TRBV19 and TRBJ2-1): DGGITQSPKYLFRKEGQNVTLSCEQNLNHDAMYWYRQDPGQGLRLIYYSQIVNDFQKGDIAEGYSVSREKKESFPLTVTSAQKNPTAFYLCASSISDYYNEQFFGPGTRLTVL.

Ten or more counts support this clonotype. J is TRBJ2-1 and V is TRBV6-5; 10 positions match TRBD2. Germline assignment: CDR1 MNHEY and CDR2 SVGAGI. V gave up 4 bases and J gave up 1 base; unmatched junction bases: 7. The CDR3 has 17 residues. CDR3 protein: CASSFTTSGPSYNEQFF. CDR3 nucleotides: TGTGCCAGCAGTTTCACGACTAGCGGGCCTTCCTACAATGAGCAGTTCTTC.

The CDR3 bases are TGTGCCAGCAGTACCACAGGGGAAATCACAGATACGCAGTATTTT. Protein product: CASSTTGEITDTQYF. The chain uses TRBV2 and TRBJ2-3; 7 bases agree with TRBD1. In germline, CDR1 is SNHLY, CDR2 FYNNEI. The CDR3 has 15 amino acids. Trimming cost V 5 bases and J 2 bases; bases outside gene matches: 7.

In this sample, this clonotype turned up many times. This rearrangement joins TRBV30 to TRBJ1-5; D is undetermined. Germline CDR1 reads GTSNPN; CDR2 reads SVGIG (reference sequence). Trimming stripped 1 base from V and 5 bases from J, with 6 bases between. The CDR3 is 12 residues long. Here the CDR3 reads CAWSGGDQPQHF. DNA of the CDR3: TGTGCCTGGAGTGGGGGAGATCAGCCCCAGCATTTT.

A note on this clonotype: With a much larger clone just one base away, this may be a read error. The chain's CDR3 is CASSQIAGQGLEVEQFF. The DNA for the CDR3 is TGCGCCAGCAGTCAAATAGCGGGACAGGGGCTCGAGGTTGAGCAGTTCTTC. The J gene is TRBJ2-1, the V gene TRBV23-1, with 10 positions matching TRBD1. TRBV23-1 has ORF status, its function being uncertain. The V and J ends lost 2 bases and 9 bases, in that order; junction bases with no gene match: 13. The CDR3 runs to 17 residues.

This clonotype was recorded at least ten times. This chain connects TRBV14 to TRBJ1-4; D is undetermined. Germline loops: CDR1 SGHDN, CDR2 FVKESK. The CDR3 consists of 11 residues. The V and J ends lost 3 bases and 8 bases respectively, with 4 bases between them. The CDR3 sequence: CASSQKEKLFF. In DNA form, the CDR3 reads TGTGCCAGCAGCCAGAAAGAAAAACTGTTTTTT.

The sample holds many counts of this clonotype. The chain links TRBV4-1 to TRBJ2-3; 7 nucleotides agree with TRBD2. Germline V CDR1 and CDR2: MGHRA, YSYEKL. The CDR3 loop spans 16 amino acids. Unmatched junction bases numbered 7, after V lost 1 base and J lost 3 bases. CDR3 region: CASSQVGGRSTDTQYF. CDR3 bases: TGCGCCAGCAGCCAAGTTGGCGGGAGATCGACAGATACGCAGTATTTT.

This clonotype was counted ten times or more. This CDR3 reads CASSVDAGTPNQPQHF. DNA of the CDR3: TGTGCCAGCAGCGTAGATGCAGGCACACCGAATCAGCCCCAGCATTTT. This rearrangement joins TRBV9 to TRBJ1-5, with D unclear. Germline V gene lookup returns CDR1 SGDLS and CDR2 YYNGEE. V lost 0 bases, J lost 4 bases, and 14 bases lay in between. The CDR3 consists of 16 residues.

With regard to this clonotype: A much larger clone is a single base away; this may be a read error. The V and J genes are TRBV20-1 and TRBJ2-1; D not certain. The germline V gene encodes CDR1 DFQATT and CDR2 SNEGSKA (reference sequence). The CDR3 length is 13 residues. The V and J ends lost 6 bases and 9 bases respectively, with 18 bases between them. The CDR3 DNA is TGCAGTGCCAGCTCGCTAATCGGAAGTGAGCAGTTCTTC. This translates into CSASSLIGSEQFF.

This clonotype was seen many times. The V and J genes are TRBV11-3 and TRBJ2-1, with 11 bases identical to TRBD2. The CDR3 covers 19 residues. Germline lookup yields CDR1 SGHNT and CDR2 YENEEA. The trim removed 3 bases at V and 0 bases at J, leaving 10 bases unmatched. The CDR3 coding sequence is TGTGCCAGCAGCTTTCGCACTAGCGGGAGTCGGGGCTCCTACAATGAGCAGTTCTTC. Protein product: CASSFRTSGSRGSYNEQFF.

This clonotype came up many times. The chain employs TRBV12-3 or TRBV12-4 and TRBJ1-5; possibly TRBD1 for D (6 bases). The CDR3 covers 15 residues. V was shortened by 2 bases and J by 7 bases, with 15 bases between the two germline ends. The CDR3 loop reads CASSLTGRANQPQHF. CDR3 bases: TGTGCCAGCAGTTTAACAGGGAGGGCCAACCAGCCCCAGCATTTT.